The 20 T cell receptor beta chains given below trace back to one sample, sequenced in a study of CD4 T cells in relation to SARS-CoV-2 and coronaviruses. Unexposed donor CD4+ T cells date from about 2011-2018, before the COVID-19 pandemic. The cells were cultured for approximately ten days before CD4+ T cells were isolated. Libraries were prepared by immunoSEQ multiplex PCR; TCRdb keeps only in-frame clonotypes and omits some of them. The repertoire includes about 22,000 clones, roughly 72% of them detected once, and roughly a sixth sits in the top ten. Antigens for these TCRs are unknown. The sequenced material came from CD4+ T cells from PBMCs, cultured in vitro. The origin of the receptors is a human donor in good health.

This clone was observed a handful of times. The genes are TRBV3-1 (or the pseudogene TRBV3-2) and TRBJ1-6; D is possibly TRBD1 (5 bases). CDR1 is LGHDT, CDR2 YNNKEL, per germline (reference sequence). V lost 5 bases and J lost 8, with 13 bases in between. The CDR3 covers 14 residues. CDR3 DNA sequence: TGTGCCAGCAGCAGGGGTCTTCTGGATTCACCCCTCCACTTT. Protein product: CASSRGLLDSPLHF.

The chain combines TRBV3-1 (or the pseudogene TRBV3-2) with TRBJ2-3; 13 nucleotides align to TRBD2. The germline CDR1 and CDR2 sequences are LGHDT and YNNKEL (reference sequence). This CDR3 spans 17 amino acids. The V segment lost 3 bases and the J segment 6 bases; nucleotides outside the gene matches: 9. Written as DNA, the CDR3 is TGTGCCAGCAGCCAGGGGACTAGCGGGAATTCTGCCGATACGCAGTATTTT. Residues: CASSQGTSGNSADTQYF.

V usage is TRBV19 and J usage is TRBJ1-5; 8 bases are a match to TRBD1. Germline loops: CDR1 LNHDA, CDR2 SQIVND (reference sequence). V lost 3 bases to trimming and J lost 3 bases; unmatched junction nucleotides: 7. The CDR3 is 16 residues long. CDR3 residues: CASSMTTGEINQPQHF. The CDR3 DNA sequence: TGTGCCAGTAGTATGACGACAGGGGAAATCAATCAGCCCCAGCATTTT.

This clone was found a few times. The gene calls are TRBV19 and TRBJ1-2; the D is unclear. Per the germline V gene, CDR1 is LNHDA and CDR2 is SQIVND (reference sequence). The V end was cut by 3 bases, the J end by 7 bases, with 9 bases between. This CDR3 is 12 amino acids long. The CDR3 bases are TGTGCCAGTAGTATGCGGGAAGGTGGCTACACCTTC. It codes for CASSMREGGYTF.

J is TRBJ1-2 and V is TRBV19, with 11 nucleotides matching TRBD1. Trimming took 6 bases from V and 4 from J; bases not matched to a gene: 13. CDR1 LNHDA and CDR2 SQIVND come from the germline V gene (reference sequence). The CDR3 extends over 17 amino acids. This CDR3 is CASSDRTGGFVRYGYTF. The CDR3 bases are TGTGCCAGTAGCGACCGGACAGGGGGCTTCGTGCGCTATGGCTACACCTTC.

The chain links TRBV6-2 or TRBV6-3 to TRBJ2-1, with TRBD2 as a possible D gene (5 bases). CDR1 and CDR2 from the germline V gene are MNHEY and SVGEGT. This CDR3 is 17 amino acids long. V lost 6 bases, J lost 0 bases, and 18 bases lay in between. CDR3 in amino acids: CASSTSEAGSSYNEQFF. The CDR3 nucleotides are TGTGCCAGCAGCACGTCAGAGGCGGGTAGCTCCTACAATGAGCAGTTCTTC.

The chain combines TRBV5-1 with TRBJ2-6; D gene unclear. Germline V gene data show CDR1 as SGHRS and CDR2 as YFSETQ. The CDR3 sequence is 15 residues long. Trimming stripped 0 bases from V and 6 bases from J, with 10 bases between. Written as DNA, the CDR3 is TGCGCCAGCAGCTTGGGGGGAACTCAGGCCAACGTCCTGACTTTC. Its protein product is CASSLGGTQANVLTF.

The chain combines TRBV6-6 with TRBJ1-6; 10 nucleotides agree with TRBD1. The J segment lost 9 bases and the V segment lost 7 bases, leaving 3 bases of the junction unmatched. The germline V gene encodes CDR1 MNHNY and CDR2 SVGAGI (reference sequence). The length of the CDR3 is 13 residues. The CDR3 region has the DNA TGTGCCAGCACGCGGACAGGGGGTTCACCCCTCCACTTT. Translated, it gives CASTRTGGSPLHF.

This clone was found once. CDR3 sequence: CASSGRDHSPLHF. The CDR3 DNA follows: TGTGCCAGCAGTGGCAGGGACCATTCACCCCTCCACTTT. This chain connects TRBV25-1 to TRBJ1-6; D is perhaps TRBD1 (5 bases). CDR1 and CDR2 from the germline V gene are MGHDK and SYGVNS. Trimming shortened V by 4 bases and J by 8 bases, and 9 bases separated the two germline ends. The CDR3 is 13 amino acids.

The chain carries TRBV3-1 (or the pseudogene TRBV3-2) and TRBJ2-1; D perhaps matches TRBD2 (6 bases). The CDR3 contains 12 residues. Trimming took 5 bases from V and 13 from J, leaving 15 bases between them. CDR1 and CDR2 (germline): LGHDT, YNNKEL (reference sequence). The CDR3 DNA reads TGTGCCAGCAGCTCGGCGGGGAACAATCAGTTCTTC. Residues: CASSSAGNNQFF.

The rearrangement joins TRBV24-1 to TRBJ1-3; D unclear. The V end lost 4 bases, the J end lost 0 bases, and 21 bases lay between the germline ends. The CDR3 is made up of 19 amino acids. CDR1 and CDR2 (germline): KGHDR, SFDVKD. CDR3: CATSDWTRPAMSSGNTIYF. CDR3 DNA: TGTGCCACCAGTGACTGGACTCGACCGGCTATGAGCTCTGGAAACACCATATATTTT.

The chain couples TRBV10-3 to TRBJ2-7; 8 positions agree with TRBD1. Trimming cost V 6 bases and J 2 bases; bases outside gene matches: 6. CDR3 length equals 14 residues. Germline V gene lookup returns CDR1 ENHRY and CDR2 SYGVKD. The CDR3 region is CAIRTQGGTYEQYF. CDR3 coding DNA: TGTGCCATCAGAACACAGGGGGGAACCTACGAGCAGTACTTC.

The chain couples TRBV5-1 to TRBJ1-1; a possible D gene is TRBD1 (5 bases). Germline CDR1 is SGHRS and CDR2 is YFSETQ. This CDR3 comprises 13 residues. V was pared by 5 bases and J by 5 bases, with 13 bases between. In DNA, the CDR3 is TGCGCCAGCAGTTACGGGGGAGAGACTGAAGCTTTCTTT. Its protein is CASSYGGETEAFF.

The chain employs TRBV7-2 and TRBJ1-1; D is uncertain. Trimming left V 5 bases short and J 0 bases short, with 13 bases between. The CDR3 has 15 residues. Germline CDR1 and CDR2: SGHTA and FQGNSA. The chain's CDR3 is CASSLSEGMNTEAFF. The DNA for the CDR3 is TGTGCCAGCAGCCTCTCTGAGGGTATGAACACTGAAGCTTTCTTT. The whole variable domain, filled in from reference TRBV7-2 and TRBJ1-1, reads GAGVSQSPSNKVTEKGKDVELRCDPISGHTALYWYRQSLGQGLEFLIYFQGNSAPDKSGLPSDRFSAERTGGSVSTLTIQRTQQEDSAVYLCASSLSEGMNTEAFFGQGTRLTVV.

CDR3: CASSVGTGQGFGQYF. In DNA form, the CDR3 reads TGTGCCAGCAGCGTCGGGACAGGACAAGGTTTCGGGCAGTACTTC. The chain is built from TRBV9 and TRBJ2-7; 8 bases map to TRBD1. Germline loops: CDR1 SGDLS, CDR2 YYNGEE. Germline trimming cut 2 bases from V and 9 bases from J; bases unmatched to any gene: 13. The CDR3 is made up of 15 amino acids.

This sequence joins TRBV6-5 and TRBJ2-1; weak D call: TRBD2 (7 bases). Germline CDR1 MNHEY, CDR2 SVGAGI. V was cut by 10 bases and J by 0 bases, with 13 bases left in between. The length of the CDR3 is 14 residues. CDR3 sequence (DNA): TGTGCCACCCGAGGGGGGGGCTCCTACAATGAGCAGTTCTTC. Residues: CATRGGGSYNEQFF.

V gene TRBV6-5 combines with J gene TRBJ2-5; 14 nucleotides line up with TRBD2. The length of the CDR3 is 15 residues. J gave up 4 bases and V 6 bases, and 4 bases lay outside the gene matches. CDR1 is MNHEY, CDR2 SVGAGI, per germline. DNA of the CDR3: TGTGCCAGCAGACCGGGACTAGCGGGAGCAGAGACCCAGTACTTC. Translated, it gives CASRPGLAGAETQYF.

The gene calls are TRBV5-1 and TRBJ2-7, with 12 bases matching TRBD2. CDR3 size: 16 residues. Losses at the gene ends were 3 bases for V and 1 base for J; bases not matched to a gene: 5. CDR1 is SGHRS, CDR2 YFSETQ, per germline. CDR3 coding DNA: TGCGCCAGCAGCTCGGTGGGACTAGCGGGTTCCTACGAGCAGTACTTC. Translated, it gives CASSSVGLAGSYEQYF.

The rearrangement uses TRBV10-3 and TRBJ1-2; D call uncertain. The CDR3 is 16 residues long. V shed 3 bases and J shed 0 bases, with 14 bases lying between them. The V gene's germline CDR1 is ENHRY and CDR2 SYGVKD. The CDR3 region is CAISEGRRISNYGYTF. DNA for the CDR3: TGTGCCATCAGTGAAGGGAGAAGGATTTCTAACTATGGCTACACCTTC.

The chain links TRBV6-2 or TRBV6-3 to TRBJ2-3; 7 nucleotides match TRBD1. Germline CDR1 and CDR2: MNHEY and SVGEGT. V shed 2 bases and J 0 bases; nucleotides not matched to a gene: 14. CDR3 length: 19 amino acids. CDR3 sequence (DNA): TGTGCCAGCAGTTACCCCGACAGGGCTACACAGGGGAGCACAGATACGCAGTATTTT. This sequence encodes CASSYPDRATQGSTDTQYF.